A single sample is the source of the 27 T cell receptor beta chains below, sequenced in a study of blood T cell repertoires in COVID-19. Clones were sequenced by immunoSEQ multiplex PCR, and TCRdb holds only the in-frame ones, with some missing. The data show 120,000 or so clones, about 88% seen once. The sample was peripheral blood. These receptors were obtained from an elderly woman with acute or convalescent COVID-19.

The genes are TRBV4-1 and TRBJ2-4; TRBD2 matches at 14 bases. V was clipped by 1 base and J by 6 bases; unmatched bases: 2. Germline CDR1 and CDR2: MGHRA and YSYEKL. The CDR3 sequence is 16 residues long. CDR3 region: CASSQGLAGGGNIQYF. The CDR3, as DNA: TGCGCCAGCAGCCAAGGACTAGCGGGAGGGGGAAACATTCAGTACTTC.

This clone was observed a handful of times. The rearrangement joins TRBV6-5 to TRBJ1-3, with D tentatively TRBD1 (5 bases). Germline V gene sequence: CDR1 MNHEY, CDR2 SVGAGI. Between the trimmed V and J ends, which lost 7 bases and 2 bases, there was a span of 12 bases. The CDR3 contains 14 residues. CDR3 sequence (DNA): TGTGCCAGCAATGGGGGAGGAACTGGAAACACCATATATTTT. It yields the protein CASNGGGTGNTIYF.

The V gene is TRBV7-9, the J gene TRBJ2-1; 8 positions agree with TRBD2. CDR1 is SEHNR and CDR2 is FQNEAQ in the germline V gene (reference sequence). CDR3 length: 15 amino acids. The ends lost 4 bases at V and 3 bases at J; junction bases unmatched: 5. The CDR3 spells CASSSSSGGYNEQFF. The CDR3 DNA reads as TGTGCCAGCAGCTCTTCCAGCGGGGGCTACAATGAGCAGTTCTTC.

The chain links TRBV10-3 to TRBJ2-2; 8 nucleotides align to TRBD1. Germline CDR1 and CDR2: ENHRY and SYGVKD. V dropped 0 bases and J dropped 7; count of bases not matched to a gene: 4. The CDR3 runs to 15 residues. The CDR3 sequence: CAISESTGEVGELFF. As DNA, the CDR3 is TGTGCCATCAGTGAGTCGACAGGGGAAGTCGGGGAGCTGTTTTTT.

This clone was counted a few times. The V gene is TRBV19, the J gene TRBJ2-7; no clear D gene. CDR1 is LNHDA and CDR2 is SQIVND in the germline V gene (reference sequence). V was pared by 4 bases and J by 3 bases, with 7 bases between. This CDR3 has 12 amino acids. CDR3 in DNA: TGTGCCAGTAGTACCCCCAGCTACGAGCAGTACTTC. Protein sequence: CASSTPSYEQYF.

J is TRBJ2-5 and V is TRBV2, with a tentative D call TRBD2 (6 bases). Germline CDR1 SNHLY, CDR2 FYNNEI. V dropped 6 bases and J dropped 4 bases, with 9 bases sitting between them. The CDR3 has 12 residues. The CDR3 loop is CASREGGETQYF. CDR3 DNA sequence: TGTGCCAGCAGGGAGGGTGGAGAGACCCAGTACTTC.

V is TRBV5-5 and J is TRBJ2-2; 9 nucleotides align to TRBD2. V shed 2 bases, J shed 5 bases, and the junction held 4 bases outside the gene matches. Germline CDR1 reads SGHKS; CDR2 reads YYEKEE (reference sequence). The CDR3 sequence is 15 residues long. CDR3 sequence reads: CASSFIAGETGELFF. CDR3 DNA sequence: TGTGCCAGCAGCTTCATAGCGGGAGAGACCGGGGAGCTGTTTTTT.

V and J are TRBV9 and TRBJ2-5; 9 nucleotides line up with TRBD1. This CDR3 spans 15 amino acids. Germline assignment: CDR1 SGDLS and CDR2 YYNGEE. The J segment lost 4 bases and the V segment lost 2 bases, leaving 6 bases of the junction unmatched. The CDR3 DNA follows: TGTGCCAGCAGCGTCTCCCTGACAGGGGGAGAGACCCAGTACTTC. This encodes CASSVSLTGGETQYF.

The J gene is TRBJ1-5, the V gene TRBV2, with 12 nucleotides matching TRBD1. Germline V gene lookup returns CDR1 SNHLY and CDR2 FYNNEI. After removal of 6 bases from V and 6 bases from J, the junction contained 6 bases not matched to a gene. This CDR3 is 15 amino acids long. The CDR3 DNA follows: TGTGCCAGCAGATGGGGACAGGGGGCAAGTCAGCCCCAGCATTTT. As protein: CASRWGQGASQPQHF.

V usage is TRBV5-1 and J usage is TRBJ2-7; 8 bases agree with TRBD2. With V trimmed by 2 bases and J by 1 base, 2 bases remained unmatched. The CDR3 is 14 residues long. Germline V lookup: CDR1 SGHRS, CDR2 YFSETQ. CDR3 in DNA: TGCGCCAGCAGCTTACGGGGGGGTTCCTACGAGCAGTACTTC. Its translation: CASSLRGGSYEQYF. Using reference TRBV5-1 and TRBJ2-7 for the parts outside the CDR3, the full variable domain is KAGVTQTPRYLIKTRGQQVTLSCSPISGHRSVSWYQQTPGQGLQFLFEYFSETQRNKGNFPGRFSGRQFSNSRSEMNVSTLELGDSALYLCASSLRGGSYEQYFGPGTRLTVT.

V is TRBV7-9 and J is TRBJ2-7; D is undetermined. The CDR3 runs to 17 residues. Trimming removed 1 base at V and 1 base at J, with 17 bases between. CDR1 is SEHNR, CDR2 FQNEAQ, per germline (reference sequence). The CDR3 region is CASSLVELRLWSYEQYF. The CDR3 DNA reads TGTGCCAGCAGCTTAGTGGAGTTGCGACTTTGGTCCTACGAGCAGTACTTC.

V usage is TRBV2 and J usage is TRBJ2-7; D might be TRBD1 (5 bases). CDR3 length: 14 residues. Germline assignment: CDR1 SNHLY and CDR2 FYNNEI. Trimming removed 3 bases at V and 0 bases at J, with 9 bases between. CDR3 protein: CASSEDTNSYEQYF. CDR3 in DNA: TGTGCCAGCAGTGAGGACACCAACTCCTACGAGCAGTACTTC.

The table lists this clone with a count of one. The chain couples TRBV28 to TRBJ2-3, with 7 bases aligning to TRBD1. The CDR3 spans 15 residues. Germline values: CDR1 MDHEN, CDR2 SYDVKM. V dropped 8 bases and J dropped 3; count of bases not matched to a gene: 11. CDR3 region: CASGRTTGITDTQYF. The CDR3 DNA reads TGTGCCAGCGGAAGGACGACAGGGATTACAGATACGCAGTATTTT.

This chain joins TRBV2 and TRBJ1-2; unclear D gene. Trimming removed 5 bases at V and 3 bases at J, with 10 bases between. This CDR3 region has 13 residues. CDR1 is SNHLY, CDR2 FYNNEI, per germline. The CDR3 loop is CASSTAGDYGYTF. CDR3 sequence (DNA): TGTGCCAGCAGTACGGCCGGGGACTATGGCTACACCTTC.

The V gene is TRBV10-3, the J gene TRBJ2-7; perhaps TRBD2 as D (6 bases). The CDR3 contains 14 residues. The V gene's germline CDR1 is ENHRY and CDR2 SYGVKD. Trimming shortened V by 6 bases and J by 4 bases, and 16 bases separated the two germline ends. The CDR3 region has the DNA TGTGCCATCAGCGACCGTAGCGGAATTTACGAGCAGTACTTC. Translating gives CAISDRSGIYEQYF.

V usage is TRBV6-2 or TRBV6-3 and J usage is TRBJ2-3; no reliable D call. The germline V gene has CDR1 MNHEY and CDR2 SVGEGT. The V end lost 0 bases, the J end lost 3 bases, and 7 bases lay between the germline ends. The CDR3 has 14 amino acids. DNA for the CDR3: TGTGCCAGCAGTTACTCGAGTTGGACAGATACGCAGTATTTT. Amino acids: CASSYSSWTDTQYF.

This chain joins TRBV18 and TRBJ2-3, with D possibly matching TRBD2 (6 bases). The CDR3 is made up of 16 amino acids. Germline lookup yields CDR1 KGHSH and CDR2 LQKENI. Trimming removed 6 bases at V and 2 bases at J, with 18 bases between. CDR3 sequence reads: CASSRETGTFTDTQYF. The CDR3 DNA follows: TGTGCCAGCTCCCGGGAGACTGGGACCTTCACAGATACGCAGTATTTT.

The chain joins TRBV5-6 to TRBJ1-2; perhaps TRBD1 as D (5 bases). The V gene's germline CDR1 is SGHDT and CDR2 YYEEEE. V lost 5 bases and J lost 2, with 13 bases in between. The CDR3 runs 14 residues. CDR3 protein: CASSPAGGNYGYTF. The CDR3 DNA sequence: TGTGCCAGCAGTCCTGCGGGGGGAAACTATGGCTACACCTTC. The full variable domain, with the rest looked up from reference TRBV5-6 and TRBJ1-2, is DAGVTQSPTHLIKTRGQQVTLRCSPKSGHDTVSWYQQALGQGPQFIFQYYEEEERQRGNFPDRFSGHQFPNYSSELNVNALLLGDSALYLCASSPAGGNYGYTFGSGTRLTVV.

The chain links TRBV4-2 to TRBJ2-3, with 7 bases fitting TRBD2. Germline-derived CDR1 and CDR2 are LGHNA and YNFKEQ. The CDR3 is 16 amino acids. With V trimmed by 1 base and J by 2 bases, 6 bases remained unmatched. CDR3 sequence (DNA): TGTGCCAGCAGCCAAGTCTCGGGGGGACCCACAGATACGCAGTATTTT. Its protein product is CASSQVSGGPTDTQYF.

The V and J genes are TRBV29-1 and TRBJ2-3, with 7 positions matching TRBD2. The length of the CDR3 is 12 residues. Germline V lookup: CDR1 SQVTM, CDR2 ANQGSEA. J gave up 6 bases and V 5 bases, and 5 bases lay outside the gene matches. The CDR3 region has the DNA TGCAGCGTTCAAGGACTAGTCGATACGCAGTATTTT. As protein: CSVQGLVDTQYF.

The chain is built from TRBV29-1 and TRBJ2-3, with TRBD1 as a possible D gene (5 bases). The CDR3 runs 15 residues. Trimming left V 1 base short and J 2 bases short, with 13 bases between. Per the germline V gene, CDR1 is SQVTM and CDR2 is ANQGSEA. The CDR3 here is CSVEGGFSDTDTQYF. CDR3 sequence (DNA): TGCAGCGTTGAAGGGGGCTTCAGCGACACAGATACGCAGTATTTT.

V is TRBV5-1 and J is TRBJ2-3; 11 bases are shared with TRBD2. The germline CDR1 and CDR2 sequences are SGHRS and YFSETQ. V dropped 2 bases and J dropped 0; count of bases not matched to a gene: 5. CDR3 length: 17 amino acids. Here the CDR3 DNA reads TGCGCCAGCAGCTTCCTAGCGGGAGGTACTAGCACAGATACGCAGTATTTT. Amino acid sequence: CASSFLAGGTSTDTQYF.

The chain uses TRBV5-1 and TRBJ2-7, with 8 positions matching TRBD2. The CDR3 covers 15 residues. Looked up from germline, CDR1 is SGHRS and CDR2 is YFSETQ. V gave up 5 bases and J gave up 5 bases; unmatched junction bases: 12. The CDR3 reads CASSFSGREEDEQYF. In DNA, the CDR3 is TGCGCCAGCAGTTTCTCGGGGCGGGAGGAGGACGAGCAGTACTTC.

The chain couples TRBV5-4 to TRBJ1-2, with 9 bases that match TRBD1. The V gene end was trimmed by 4 bases and the J gene end by 7 bases; junction bases not matched to a gene: 8. Per the germline V gene, CDR1 is SGHNT and CDR2 is YYREEE (reference sequence). This CDR3 has 14 amino acids. CDR3 in amino acids: CASSLGQGMAGYTF. DNA for the CDR3: TGTGCCAGCAGCCTGGGACAGGGTATGGCTGGCTACACCTTC.

This clone was observed once. The gene calls are TRBV5-6 and TRBJ2-7; D is perhaps TRBD1 (6 bases). This CDR3 spans 16 amino acids. From germline, CDR1 is SGHDT and CDR2 YYEEEE. V lost 4 bases, J lost 0 bases, and 17 bases lay in between. The CDR3 DNA sequence: TGTGCCAGCAGCGCTCCGGGACATCAGAGCTCCTACGAGCAGTACTTC. Amino acids: CASSAPGHQSSYEQYF.

The chain carries TRBV5-4 and TRBJ1-2; perhaps TRBD1 as D (5 bases). V was clipped by 0 bases and J by 0 bases, with 12 bases between them. The CDR3 totals 16 residues. Germline V gives CDR1 SGHNT, CDR2 YYREEE (reference sequence). The CDR3 sequence is CASSLESQGPNYGYTF. The CDR3, as DNA: TGTGCCAGCAGCTTGGAATCTCAGGGCCCTAACTATGGCTACACCTTC.

The rearrangement joins TRBV5-5 to TRBJ2-3; 8 nucleotides match TRBD2. Unmatched junction bases numbered 6, after V lost 4 bases and J lost 2 bases. Germline lookup yields CDR1 SGHKS and CDR2 YYEKEE (reference sequence). The CDR3 is 15 residues long. For the CDR3, the DNA is TGTGCCAGCAGCGGAATAGCGGGGCTCACAGATACGCAGTATTTT. Its translation is CASSGIAGLTDTQYF.